This T cell receptor (beta chain) was sequenced in a study of T cells expressing NK-cell markers. Overall study context: The authors derived TCR beta repertoires from sorted CD3+CD56+NKG2C+, CD3+CD56+NKG2C- and CD3+CD56-NKG2C+ T cells. Most of the eight sequenced donors tested HCMV-seropositive; one tested seronegative. Whole-study results and caveats: In a handful of donors, dominant clonotypes made up about 28.3-65% of CD3+CD56-NKG2C+ cells.

TCRdb re-called the 5' RACE reads and catalogs CDR3 proteins one per entry, DNA excluded. The specimen's table records about 550,000 distinct CDR3 sequences. As regards this clonotype: Its antigen is as yet unknown.

Source material: blood T cells: a sorted CD56 or NKG2C T cell subset, CD4+ or CD8+ T cells, or bulk PBMC T cells (not recorded which). This clonotype was obtained from a man in his late teens or twenties in good health.

The CDR3 region is CASSYRVVGGYTF. V usage is TRBV12-3 or TRBV12-4 and J usage is TRBJ1-2; TCRdb selects TRBD1, and the lack of DNA leaves this call unchecked. The CDR3 totals 13 residues.